Presented here are 28 T cell receptor beta chains from one specimen sequenced in a study of shared clonotypes between healthy human individuals. It was CD45RO-negative cells, positively selected for CCR7, that made up naive CD8 cells, with terminally differentiated effector memory CD45RA+ cells excluded. The protocol was immunoSEQ multiplex PCR, while the TCRdb copy is restricted to in-frame clones and leaves out a portion. The sample shows around 580,000 clones, roughly 98% of them seen only once. The sequencing sample was made of naive CD8+ T cells sorted from blood. The receptors originated from a man between 25 and 39 years old in good health.

The rearrangement uses TRBV5-4 and TRBJ1-1, with D perhaps TRBD1 (6 bases). The germline CDR1 and CDR2 sequences are SGHNT and YYREEE (reference sequence). The CDR3 covers 16 residues. Trimming removed 4 bases at V and 6 bases at J, with 22 bases between. CDR3 DNA: TGTGCCAGCAGCCCCGCCAGGGGTGTGTCGTACGCTGAAGCTTTCTTT. Amino acid sequence: CASSPARGVSYAEAFF.

J is TRBJ2-1 and V is TRBV9; D possibly corresponds to TRBD2 (5 bases). V lost 4 bases to trimming and J lost 1 base, with 18 bases between them. The CDR3 is made up of 17 amino acids. Germline V gene lookup returns CDR1 SGDLS and CDR2 YYNGEE. The CDR3 bases are TGTGCCAGCAGCCCCCGCCTCCTAGCCCTATCCTACAATGAGCAGTTCTTC. Its translation: CASSPRLLALSYNEQFF.

This CDR3 reads CASSLASGGRNTGELFF. The DNA of the CDR3 is TGTGCCAGCAGCTTAGCTAGTGGGGGCCGGAACACCGGGGAGCTGTTTTTT. The chain uses TRBV7-8 and TRBJ2-2; weak D call: TRBD1 (6 bases). This CDR3 region has 17 residues. CDR1 and CDR2 from the germline V gene are SGHVS and FQNEAQ. Trimming removed 0 bases at V and 1 base at J, with 12 bases between.

The chain recombines TRBV14 with TRBJ2-1; D might be TRBD1 or TRBD2, each matching 6 bases. Trimming took 3 bases from V and 8 from J, leaving 14 bases between them. CDR3 size: 14 residues. CDR1 and CDR2 (germline): SGHDN, FVKESK. CDR3 sequence: CASSHLHRGDEQFF. The CDR3, as DNA: TGTGCCAGCAGCCATCTTCATAGGGGGGATGAGCAGTTCTTC. The variable domain in full, with the rest retrieved from reference TRBV14 and TRBJ2-1, is EAGVTQFPSHSVIEKGQTVTLRCDPISGHDNLYWYRRVMGKEIKFLLHFVKESKQDESGMPNNRFLAERTGGTYSTLKVQPAELEDSGVYFCASSHLHRGDEQFFGPGTRLTVL.

This clone was seen just once. The chain is built from TRBV28 and TRBJ2-6; D remains ambiguous. V lost 7 bases, J lost 0 bases, and 10 bases lay in between. Germline V gene sequence: CDR1 MDHEN, CDR2 SYDVKM. This CDR3 spans 15 amino acids. The CDR3 DNA is TGTGCCAGCACCTTGAGAAACTCTGGGGCCAACGTCCTGACTTTC. This translates into CASTLRNSGANVLTF.

The chain joins TRBV4-1 to TRBJ2-7; a possible D gene is TRBD1 (6 bases). V dropped 0 bases and J dropped 3 bases, with 12 bases sitting between them. CDR1 is MGHRA and CDR2 is YSYEKL in the germline V gene. The CDR3 runs to 15 residues. CDR3 in amino acids: CASSQDAGTLYEQYF. In DNA form, the CDR3 reads TGCGCCAGCAGCCAAGATGCAGGGACACTCTACGAGCAGTACTTC.

This sequence joins TRBV27 and TRBJ2-3; D may be TRBD1 (6 bases). The V and J ends lost 4 bases and 2 bases respectively, with 13 bases between them. Germline CDR1 MNHEY, CDR2 SMNVEV (reference sequence). CDR3 size: 15 residues. The DNA for the CDR3 is TGTGCCAGCAGTTCGGGTGGGGGCTTCACAGATACGCAGTATTTT. As protein: CASSSGGGFTDTQYF.

The V and J genes are TRBV9 and TRBJ2-7, with 7 nucleotides matching TRBD1. Germline V CDR1 and CDR2: SGDLS, YYNGEE. Unmatched junction bases numbered 7, after V lost 4 bases and J lost 0 bases. The CDR3 consists of 15 residues. The CDR3 loop reads CASSISGTASYEQYF. The CDR3 region has the DNA TGTGCCAGCAGCATCTCCGGGACAGCCTCCTACGAGCAGTACTTC.

As for this clone: Distinct nucleotide sequences in the sample also encode this CDR3. The gene calls are TRBV9 and TRBJ2-5; D remains unclear. Germline values: CDR1 SGDLS, CDR2 YYNGEE. The CDR3 totals 13 residues. V was shortened by 4 bases and J by 1 base, with 8 bases between the two germline ends. DNA of the CDR3: TGTGCCAGCAGCCCCCGCCCCCAAGAGACCCAGTACTTC. This gives the protein CASSPRPQETQYF.

The V and J genes are TRBV10-3 and TRBJ2-1; no firm D call. V was trimmed by 2 bases and J by 10 bases, leaving 9 bases between them. The V gene's germline CDR1 is ENHRY and CDR2 SYGVKD. This CDR3 contains 12 residues. The CDR3 spells CAISESVTEQFF. The CDR3 DNA sequence: TGTGCCATCAGTGAGAGTGTGACGGAGCAGTTCTTC.

The V gene is TRBV28, the J gene TRBJ1-1; unclear D gene. The V end was cut by 3 bases, the J end by 5 bases, with 13 bases between. CDR1 MDHEN and CDR2 SYDVKM come from the germline V gene. The CDR3 contains 14 residues. The CDR3 DNA follows: TGTGCCAGCAGTTTGGTGGGTTTGGGTACTGAAGCTTTCTTT. This encodes CASSLVGLGTEAFF.

This sequence joins TRBV7-9 and TRBJ2-6; the D gene could be TRBD1 or TRBD2 (5 bases each). This CDR3 is built from 16 residues. From germline, CDR1 is SEHNR and CDR2 FQNEAQ (reference sequence). V lost 1 base and J lost 2, with 9 bases in between. The CDR3 loop reads CASSLGPGPGANVLTF. The CDR3 DNA sequence: TGTGCCAGCAGCTTAGGTCCGGGGCCTGGGGCCAACGTCCTGACTTTC.

V usage is TRBV4-2 and J usage is TRBJ2-7, with 10 nucleotides matching TRBD2. The length of the CDR3 is 15 residues. The germline CDR1 and CDR2 sequences are LGHNA and YNFKEQ. The V gene end was trimmed by 0 bases and the J gene end by 4 bases; junction bases not matched to a gene: 3. This CDR3 is CASSQEETSGYEQYF. CDR3 DNA: TGTGCCAGCAGCCAAGAGGAGACTAGCGGGTACGAGCAGTACTTC.

The chain couples TRBV25-1 to TRBJ1-1; D not resolved. V was trimmed by 4 bases and J by 5 bases, leaving 14 bases between them. The CDR3 spans 14 residues. Germline CDR1 reads MGHDK; CDR2 reads SYGVNS. The CDR3 is CASSVALGGTEAFF. CDR3 DNA sequence: TGTGCCAGCAGTGTGGCCCTCGGAGGGACTGAAGCTTTCTTT.

The chain has TRBV6-5 and TRBJ2-2, with 11 bases matching TRBD2. The V and J ends lost 5 bases and 2 bases, in that order; junction bases with no gene match: 1. The CDR3 spans 15 residues. Germline lookup yields CDR1 MNHEY and CDR2 SVGAGI. In DNA form, the CDR3 reads TGTGCCAGCAGTGGGACTAGCGGAAACACCGGGGAGCTGTTTTTT. Its protein is CASSGTSGNTGELFF.

This chain connects TRBV6-5 to TRBJ1-4, with D hard to call. Germline CDR1 MNHEY, CDR2 SVGAGI. V was shortened by 2 bases and J by 5 bases, with 9 bases between the two germline ends. CDR3 length: 14 amino acids. This CDR3 is CASSYEQFNEKLFF. The CDR3 DNA follows: TGTGCCAGCAGTTACGAACAGTTCAATGAAAAACTGTTTTTT.

This sequence joins TRBV29-1 and TRBJ1-1, with D unresolved. CDR1 is SQVTM and CDR2 is ANQGSEA in the germline V gene. The CDR3 extends over 12 amino acids. With 4 bases removed from V and 4 bases from J, the gap between germline ends came to 10 bases. The CDR3 is CSVVWTGTEAFF. The DNA for the CDR3 is TGCAGCGTTGTTTGGACTGGCACTGAAGCTTTCTTT. The variable domain in full, completed from reference TRBV29-1 and TRBJ1-1, reads SAVISQKPSRDICQRGTSLTIQCQVDSQVTMMFWYRQQPGQSLTLIATANQGSEATYESGFVIDKFPISRPNLTFSTLTVSNMSPEDSSIYLCSVVWTGTEAFFGQGTRLTVV.

This chain uses TRBV14 with TRBJ1-1; no firm D call. CDR3 length equals 17 residues. V was shortened by 1 base and J by 0 bases, with 15 bases between the two germline ends. Germline CDR1 reads SGHDN; CDR2 reads FVKESK. CDR3 region: CASSQGRPFMMNTEAFF. The CDR3 DNA reads TGTGCCAGCAGCCAAGGGAGGCCGTTCATGATGAACACTGAAGCTTTCTTT.

The chain carries TRBV6-1 and TRBJ1-1, with D possibly TRBD1 on 5 matching bases. CDR3 length: 14 residues. V was trimmed by 7 bases and J by 10 bases, leaving 22 bases between them. Germline V gives CDR1 MNHNS, CDR2 SASEGT. The CDR3 here is CASKQGGANQAAFF. The DNA of the CDR3 is TGTGCCAGCAAACAAGGAGGGGCCAACCAGGCAGCTTTCTTT.

V and J are TRBV5-8 and TRBJ1-5, with a tentative D call TRBD1 (6 bases). CDR1 and CDR2 from the germline V gene are SGHTS and YDEGEE. V was shortened by 4 bases and J by 7 bases, with 18 bases between the two germline ends. CDR3 length equals 15 residues. The CDR3 nucleotides read TGTGCCAGCAGCGAAACAGGGAGGAGAAGGCAGCCCCAGCATTTT. Its protein product is CASSETGRRRQPQHF.

V is TRBV11-2 and J is TRBJ1-4; D is undetermined. The CDR3 runs to 14 residues. Germline lookup yields CDR1 SGHAT and CDR2 FQNNGV. The germline V and J ends were trimmed by 5 bases and 8 bases, with 15 bases remaining between them. CDR3 DNA sequence: TGTGCCAGCAGCGCTAGGGAGAAGGACGAAAAACTGTTTTTT. Translating gives CASSAREKDEKLFF.

The chain links TRBV11-2 to TRBJ2-7, with D possibly TRBD2 on 6 matching bases. V shed 5 bases and J shed 0 bases, with 14 bases lying between them. Germline CDR1 and CDR2: SGHAT and FQNNGV. This CDR3 has 15 residues. CDR3 residues: CASSRLGTYSYEQYF. The CDR3 nucleotides are TGTGCCAGCAGCCGGCTAGGGACTTACTCCTACGAGCAGTACTTC.

The V call is TRBV6-5, the J call TRBJ2-1; D uncertain. V was shortened by 0 bases and J by 0 bases, with 9 bases between the two germline ends. This CDR3 is 16 amino acids long. Germline V gives CDR1 MNHEY, CDR2 SVGAGI. CDR3: CASSYSSQRSYNEQFF. CDR3 in DNA: TGTGCCAGCAGTTACTCTTCGCAGCGCTCCTACAATGAGCAGTTCTTC.

The J gene is TRBJ1-2, the V gene TRBV7-6; no firm D call. The CDR3 covers 10 residues. With 4 bases removed from V and 4 bases from J, the gap between germline ends came to 1 base. The germline CDR1 and CDR2 sequences are SGHVS and FNYEAQ. The CDR3 coding sequence is TGTGCCAGCAGCTCCTATGGCTACACCTTC. Residues: CASSSYGYTF.

The gene calls are TRBV5-1 and TRBJ1-2; D call uncertain. Trimming shortened V by 1 base and J by 4 bases, and 11 bases separated the two germline ends. The CDR3 runs 14 residues. Germline values: CDR1 SGHRS, CDR2 YFSETQ. In nucleotides, the CDR3 is TGCGCCAGCAGCTTGCATCCAGAAACCTATGGCTACACCTTC. It codes for CASSLHPETYGYTF. Supplemented by reference TRBV5-1 and TRBJ1-2, the full variable domain reads KAGVTQTPRYLIKTRGQQVTLSCSPISGHRSVSWYQQTPGQGLQFLFEYFSETQRNKGNFPGRFSGRQFSNSRSEMNVSTLELGDSALYLCASSLHPETYGYTFGSGTRLTVV.

The genes are TRBV15 and TRBJ1-4, with D unresolved. V gave up 2 bases and J gave up 6 bases, with 22 bases separating them. In germline, CDR1 is LNHNV, CDR2 YYDKDF (reference sequence). The length of the CDR3 is 18 residues. Written as DNA, the CDR3 is TGTGCCACCAGCAGACGAGGAGGTTTGGGGTCGAGGGATGAAAAACTGTTTTTT. Its translation is CATSRRGGLGSRDEKLFF.

The CDR3 DNA reads as TGTGCCAGCAGCTTTATCATCACCAGCGGGAGTTTAACAGATACGCAGTATTTT. It codes for CASSFIITSGSLTDTQYF. The chain carries TRBV7-9 and TRBJ2-3; TRBD2 matches at 8 bases. V was clipped by 3 bases and J by 3 bases; unmatched bases: 14. CDR1 is SEHNR and CDR2 is FQNEAQ in the germline V gene (reference sequence). The CDR3 has 18 amino acids.

This chain connects TRBV2 to TRBJ2-7; D gene unclear. The V gene lost 6 bases and the J gene lost 5 bases, with 8 bases spanning the gap. Germline V gene sequence: CDR1 SNHLY, CDR2 FYNNEI. The CDR3 covers 11 residues. CDR3: CASSSGNEQYF. Here the CDR3 DNA reads TGTGCCAGCAGCTCCGGTAACGAGCAGTACTTC.